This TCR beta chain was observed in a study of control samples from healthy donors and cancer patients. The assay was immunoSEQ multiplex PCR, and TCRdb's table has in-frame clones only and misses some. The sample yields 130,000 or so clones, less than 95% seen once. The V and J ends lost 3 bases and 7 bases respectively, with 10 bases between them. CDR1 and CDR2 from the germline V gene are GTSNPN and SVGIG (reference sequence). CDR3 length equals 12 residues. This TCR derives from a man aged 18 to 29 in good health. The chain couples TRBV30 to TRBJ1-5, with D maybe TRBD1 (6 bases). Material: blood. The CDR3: CAWSRGRQPQHF. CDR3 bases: TGTGCCTGGAGCAGGGGACGCCAGCCCCAGCATTTT.